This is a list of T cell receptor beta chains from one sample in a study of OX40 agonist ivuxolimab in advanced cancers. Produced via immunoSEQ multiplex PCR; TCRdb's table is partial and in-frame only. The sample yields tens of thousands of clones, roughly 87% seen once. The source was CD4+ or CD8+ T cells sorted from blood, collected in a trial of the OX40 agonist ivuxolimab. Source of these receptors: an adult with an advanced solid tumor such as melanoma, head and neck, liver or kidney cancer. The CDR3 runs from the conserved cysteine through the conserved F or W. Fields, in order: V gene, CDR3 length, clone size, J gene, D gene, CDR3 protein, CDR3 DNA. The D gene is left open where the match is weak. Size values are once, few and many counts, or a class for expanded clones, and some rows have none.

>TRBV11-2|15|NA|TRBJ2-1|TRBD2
CASRPAGASYNEQFF
TGTGCCAGCAGGCCAGCGGGGGCCTCCTACAATGAGCAGTTCTTC
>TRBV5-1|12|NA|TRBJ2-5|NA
CASSGPQETQYF
TGCGCCAGCAGCGGACCCCAAGAGACCCAGTACTTC
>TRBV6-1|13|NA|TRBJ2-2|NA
CASRTENTGELFF
TGTGCCAGTCGGACGGAGAACACCGGGGAGCTGTTTTTT
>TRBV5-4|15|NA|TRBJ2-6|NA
CASSHTGSGANVLTF
TGTGCCAGCAGCCATACAGGGTCTGGGGCCAACGTCCTGACTTTC
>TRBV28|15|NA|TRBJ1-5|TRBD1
CASRGGDRVYQPQHF
TGTGCCAGCAGGGGAGGGGACAGGGTCTATCAGCCCCAGCATTTT
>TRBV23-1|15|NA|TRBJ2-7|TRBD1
CASSPRDRGMNEQYF
TGCGCCAGCAGTCCCCGGGACAGGGGAATGAACGAGCAGTACTTC
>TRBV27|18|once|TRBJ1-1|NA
CASSSSGYLGGMITEAFF
TGTGCCAGCAGTTCCAGCGGGTATCTAGGGGGTATGATTACTGAAGCTTTCTTT
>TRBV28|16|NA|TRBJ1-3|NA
CASSLWGAGDGNTIYF
TGTGCCAGCAGCCTATGGGGGGCCGGGGATGGAAACACCATATATTTT
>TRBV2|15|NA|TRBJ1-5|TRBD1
CASSELDRGNQPQHF
TGTGCCAGCAGTGAACTGGACAGGGGCAATCAGCCCCAGCATTTT
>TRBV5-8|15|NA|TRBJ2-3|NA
CASSFRRVDTDTQYF
TGTGCCAGCAGCTTTAGACGGGTCGACACAGATACGCAGTATTTT
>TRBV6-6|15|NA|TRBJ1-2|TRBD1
CASSQRQGRGYGYTF
TGTGCCAGCAGTCAACGACAGGGCCGGGGCTATGGCTACACCTTC
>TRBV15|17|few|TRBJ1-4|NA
CATSAAGPMGSYEKLFF
TGTGCCACCAGCGCAGCGGGGCCAATGGGGTCATATGAAAAACTGTTTTTT
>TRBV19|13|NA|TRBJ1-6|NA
CASSIEHHNPLHF
TGTGCCAGTAGTATTGAACACCATAATCCCCTCCACTTT
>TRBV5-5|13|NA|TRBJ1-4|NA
CASSLAPDQELFF
TGTGCCAGCAGCTTGGCACCGGACCAGGAACTGTTTTTT
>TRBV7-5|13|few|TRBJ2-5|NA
CARSLGGPETQYF
TGTGCCAGAAGCTTGGGGGGCCCAGAGACCCAGTACTTC
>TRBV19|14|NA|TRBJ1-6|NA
CATGPGTRNSPLHF
TGTGCCACCGGCCCCGGGACAAGGAATTCACCCCTCCACTTT
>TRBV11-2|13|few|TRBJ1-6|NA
CASSAQGNSPLHF
TGTGCCAGCAGCGCCCAGGGGAATTCACCCCTCCACTTT
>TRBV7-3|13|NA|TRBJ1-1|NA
CASSVQGDTEAFF
TGTGCCAGCAGCGTACAGGGTGACACTGAAGCTTTCTTT
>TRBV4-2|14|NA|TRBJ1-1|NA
CASSQLHSNTEAFF
TGTGCCAGCAGCCAACTACACTCGAACACTGAAGCTTTCTTT
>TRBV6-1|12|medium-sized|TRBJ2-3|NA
CASSEVEDTQYF
TGTGCCAGCAGTGAAGTGGAAGATACGCAGTATTTT
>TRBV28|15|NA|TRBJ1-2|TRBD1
CASSVPGQGWDGYTF
TGTGCCAGCAGTGTACCGGGACAGGGATGGGATGGCTACACCTTC
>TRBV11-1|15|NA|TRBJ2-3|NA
CASSFLQEGTDTQYF
TGTGCCAGCAGCTTCTTACAGGAGGGGACAGATACGCAGTATTTT
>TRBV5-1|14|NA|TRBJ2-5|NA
CASSMGGPQETQYF
TGCGCCAGCAGCATGGGGGGGCCGCAAGAGACCCAGTACTTC
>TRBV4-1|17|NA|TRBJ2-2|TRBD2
CASSQRISGSSAGELFF
TGCGCCAGCAGCCAGAGAATTAGCGGGTCCTCGGCCGGGGAGCTGTTTTTT
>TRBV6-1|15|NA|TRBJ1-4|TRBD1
CASRQRQGANEKLFF
TGTGCCAGCAGGCAGAGACAGGGAGCTAATGAAAAACTGTTTTTT
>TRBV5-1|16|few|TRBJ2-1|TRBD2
CASSSGTSGGYNEQFF
TGCGCCAGCAGCTCGGGGACTAGCGGGGGCTACAATGAGCAGTTCTTC
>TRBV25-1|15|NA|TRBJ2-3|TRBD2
CASKVAGATTDTQYF
TGTGCCAGCAAGGTAGCGGGGGCCACCACAGATACGCAGTATTTT
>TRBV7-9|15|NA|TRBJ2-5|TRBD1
CASSLETGGGETQYF
TGTGCCAGCAGCTTAGAGACAGGGGGTGGGGAGACCCAGTACTTC
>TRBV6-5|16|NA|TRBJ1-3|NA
CASSYSGLSTGNTIYF
TGTGCCAGCAGTTACTCTGGCCTCTCCACTGGAAACACCATATATTTT
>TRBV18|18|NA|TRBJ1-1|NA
CASSPQGSSSSGNTEAFF
TGTGCCAGCTCACCCCAGGGATCTAGTTCTTCCGGTAACACTGAAGCTTTCTTT
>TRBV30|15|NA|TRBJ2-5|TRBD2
CAWSVRGGAQETQYF
TGTGCCTGGAGTGTACGGGGGGGGGCCCAAGAGACCCAGTACTTC
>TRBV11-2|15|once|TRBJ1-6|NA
CASSLVRGAGSPLHF
TGTGCCAGCAGCTTAGTAAGGGGGGCAGGGTCACCCCTCCACTTT
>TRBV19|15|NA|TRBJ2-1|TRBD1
CASSPGQAAYNEQFF
TGTGCCAGTAGTCCCGGACAGGCTGCCTACAATGAGCAGTTCTTC
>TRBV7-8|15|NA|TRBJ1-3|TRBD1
CASSARQGAGNTIYF
TGTGCCAGCAGCGCCAGACAGGGGGCCGGAAACACCATATATTTT
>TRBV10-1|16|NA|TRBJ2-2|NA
CASSEGGLPNTGELFF
TGCGCCAGCAGTGAGGGAGGACTCCCGAACACCGGGGAGCTGTTTTTT
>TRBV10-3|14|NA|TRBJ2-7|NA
CAIKGLDLPGEQYF
TGTGCCATCAAGGGCTTGGACCTACCGGGTGAGCAGTACTTC
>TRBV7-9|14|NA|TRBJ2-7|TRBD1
CASSPGTGAYEQYF
TGTGCCAGCAGTCCCGGGACAGGAGCCTACGAGCAGTACTTC
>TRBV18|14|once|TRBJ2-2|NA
CASSQGSNTGELFF
TGTGCCAGCTCACAGGGGTCGAACACCGGGGAGCTGTTTTTT
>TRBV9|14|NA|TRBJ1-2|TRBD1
CASSAADRGVGYTF
TGTGCCAGCAGCGCGGCGGACAGGGGTGTCGGCTACACCTTC
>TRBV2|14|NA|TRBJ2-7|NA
CASKVGGPGDEQYF
TGTGCCAGCAAGGTCGGGGGGCCTGGGGACGAGCAGTACTTC
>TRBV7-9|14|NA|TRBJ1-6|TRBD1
CASSLGQGVSPLHF
TGTGCCAGCAGCTTAGGGCAGGGGGTCTCACCCCTCCACTTT
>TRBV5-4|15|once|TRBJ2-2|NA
CASSFIGRNTGELFF
TGTGCCAGCAGCTTTATCGGGAGAAACACCGGGGAGCTGTTTTTT
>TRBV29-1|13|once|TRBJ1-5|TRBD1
CSVGTGGSQPQHF
TGCAGCGTGGGGACAGGGGGCTCTCAGCCCCAGCATTTT
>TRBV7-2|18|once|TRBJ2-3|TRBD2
CASSPRLAGLAGADTQYF
TGTGCCAGCAGCCCGCGACTAGCGGGCTTGGCAGGGGCAGATACGCAGTATTTT
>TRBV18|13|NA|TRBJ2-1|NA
CASSSQYDNEQFF
TGTGCCAGCTCATCTCAGTATGACAATGAGCAGTTCTTC
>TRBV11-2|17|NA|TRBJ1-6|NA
CASRFSRRSSYNSPLHF
TGTGCCAGCAGATTCAGCCGCCGTAGCTCCTATAATTCACCCCTCCACTTT
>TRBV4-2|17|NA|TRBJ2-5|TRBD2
CASSQDGIAGGQETQYF
TGTGCCAGCAGCCAAGACGGAATAGCGGGGGGCCAAGAGACCCAGTACTTC
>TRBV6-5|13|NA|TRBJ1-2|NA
CASSPAQPRGYTF
TGTGCCAGCAGCCCTGCTCAGCCTCGCGGCTACACCTTC
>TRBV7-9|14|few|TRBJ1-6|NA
CASSLDGNNSPLHF
TGTGCCAGCAGCTTAGACGGAAATAATTCACCCCTCCACTTT
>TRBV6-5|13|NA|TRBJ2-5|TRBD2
CASTSSGEETQYF
TGTGCCAGCACTTCTAGCGGAGAAGAGACCCAGTACTTC
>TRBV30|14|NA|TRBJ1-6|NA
CAWGTQGFGSPLHF
TGTGCCTGGGGGACACAGGGTTTCGGTTCACCCCTCCACTTT
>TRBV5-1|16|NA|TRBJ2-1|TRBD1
CASSLGDRATYNEQFF
TGCGCCAGCAGCTTGGGTGACAGGGCGACCTACAATGAGCAGTTCTTC
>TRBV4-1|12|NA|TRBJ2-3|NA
CASSQAGNTQYF
TGCGCCAGCAGCCAAGCTGGAAATACGCAGTATTTT
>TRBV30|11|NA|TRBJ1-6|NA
CAAAGNSPLHF
TGTGCGGCCGCGGGTAATTCACCCCTCCACTTT
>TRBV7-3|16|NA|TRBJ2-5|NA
CASNVTGQMYQETQYF
TGTGCCAGCAACGTAACCGGACAGATGTACCAAGAGACCCAGTACTTC
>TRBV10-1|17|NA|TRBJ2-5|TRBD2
CASSEGGAGGFQETQYF
TGCGCCAGCAGTGAGGGTGGAGCGGGGGGCTTTCAAGAGACCCAGTACTTC
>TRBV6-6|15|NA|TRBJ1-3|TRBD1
CASWATGSSGNTIYF
TGTGCCAGCTGGGCGACAGGGAGCTCTGGAAACACCATATATTTT
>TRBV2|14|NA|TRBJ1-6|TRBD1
CASSQTGAGSPLHF
TGTGCCAGCAGCCAGACAGGGGCGGGTTCACCCCTCCACTTT